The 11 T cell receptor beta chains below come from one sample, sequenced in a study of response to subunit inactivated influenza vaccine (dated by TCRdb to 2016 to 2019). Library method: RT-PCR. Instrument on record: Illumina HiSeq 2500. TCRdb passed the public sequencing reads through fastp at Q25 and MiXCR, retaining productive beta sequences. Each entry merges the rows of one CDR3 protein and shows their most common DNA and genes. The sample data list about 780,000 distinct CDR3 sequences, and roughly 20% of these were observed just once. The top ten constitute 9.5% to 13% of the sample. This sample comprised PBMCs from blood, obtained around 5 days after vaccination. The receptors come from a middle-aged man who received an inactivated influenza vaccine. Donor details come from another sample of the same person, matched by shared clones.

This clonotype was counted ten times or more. This chain's CDR3 is CASSPGLAGSNEQFF. DNA for the CDR3: TGTGCCAGCAGTCCGGGACTAGCGGGATCAAATGAGCAGTTCTTC. This rearrangement joins TRBV6-1 to TRBJ2-1; 13 bases match TRBD2. This CDR3 contains 15 residues. Trimming took 5 bases from V and 7 from J; bases not matched to a gene: 5. Germline CDR1 and CDR2: MNHNS and SASEGT.

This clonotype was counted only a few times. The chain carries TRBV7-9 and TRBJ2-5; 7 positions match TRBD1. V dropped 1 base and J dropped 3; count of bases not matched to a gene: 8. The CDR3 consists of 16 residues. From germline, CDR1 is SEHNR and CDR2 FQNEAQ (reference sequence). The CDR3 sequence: CASSLEGANYEETQYF. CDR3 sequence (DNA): TGTGCCAGCAGCTTAGAGGGGGCCAACTATGAAGAGACCCAGTACTTC.

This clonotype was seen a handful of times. CDR3 sequence: CASSYSVRTSPYEQYF. The CDR3 nucleotides are TGTGCCAGCAGTTACTCCGTCAGGACTAGTCCCTACGAGCAGTACTTC. V usage is TRBV6-2 or TRBV6-3 and J usage is TRBJ2-7; 7 bases fit TRBD2. Trimming at V came to 0 bases and at J to 2 bases, leaving 7 bases not matched to a gene. This CDR3 is 16 amino acids long. From germline, CDR1 is MNHEY and CDR2 SVGEGT.

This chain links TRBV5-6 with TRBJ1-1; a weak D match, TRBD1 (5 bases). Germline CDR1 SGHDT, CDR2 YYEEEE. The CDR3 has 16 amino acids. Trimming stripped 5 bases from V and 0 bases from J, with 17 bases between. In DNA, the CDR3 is TGTGCCAGCAGTCGGGGGTGGGGAGGAATGAACACTGAAGCTTTCTTT. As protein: CASSRGWGGMNTEAFF. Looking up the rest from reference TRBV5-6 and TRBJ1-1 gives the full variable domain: DAGVTQSPTHLIKTRGQQVTLRCSPKSGHDTVSWYQQALGQGPQFIFQYYEEEERQRGNFPDRFSGHQFPNYSSELNVNALLLGDSALYLCASSRGWGGMNTEAFFGQGTRLTVV.

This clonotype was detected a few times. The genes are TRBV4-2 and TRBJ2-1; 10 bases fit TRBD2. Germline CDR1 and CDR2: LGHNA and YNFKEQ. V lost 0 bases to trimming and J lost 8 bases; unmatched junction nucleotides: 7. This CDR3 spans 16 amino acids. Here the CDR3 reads CASSQEPSGRVDEQFF. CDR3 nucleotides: TGTGCCAGCAGCCAAGAACCTAGCGGGAGAGTAGATGAGCAGTTCTTC.

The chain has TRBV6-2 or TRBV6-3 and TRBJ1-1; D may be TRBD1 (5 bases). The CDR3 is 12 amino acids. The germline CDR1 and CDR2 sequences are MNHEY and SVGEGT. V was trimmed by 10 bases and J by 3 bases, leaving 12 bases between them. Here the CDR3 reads CAKRGPDTEAFF. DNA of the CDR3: TGTGCCAAACGGGGACCTGACACTGAAGCTTTCTTT.

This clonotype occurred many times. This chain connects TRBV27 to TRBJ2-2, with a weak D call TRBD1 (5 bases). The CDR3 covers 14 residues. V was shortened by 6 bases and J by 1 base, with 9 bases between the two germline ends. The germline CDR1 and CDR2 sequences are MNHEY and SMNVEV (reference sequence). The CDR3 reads CASRWTMNTGELFF. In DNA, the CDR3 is TGTGCCAGCAGATGGACAATGAACACCGGGGAGCTGTTTTTT.

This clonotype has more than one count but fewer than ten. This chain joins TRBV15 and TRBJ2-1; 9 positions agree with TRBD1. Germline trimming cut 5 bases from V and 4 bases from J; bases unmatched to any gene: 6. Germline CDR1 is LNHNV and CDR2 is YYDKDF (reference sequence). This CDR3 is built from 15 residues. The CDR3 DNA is TGTGCCACCAGCGGAACAGGGGGCTCTTACAATGAGCAGTTCTTC. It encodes CATSGTGGSYNEQFF.

The CDR3 loop is CASSGDSYGYTF. The CDR3 region has the DNA TGTGCCAGCAGTGGGGACAGCTATGGCTACACCTTC. The gene calls are TRBV12-3 or TRBV12-4 and TRBJ1-2; 7 positions match TRBD1. Trimming took 5 bases from V and 4 from J; bases not matched to a gene: 1. This CDR3 is built from 12 residues.

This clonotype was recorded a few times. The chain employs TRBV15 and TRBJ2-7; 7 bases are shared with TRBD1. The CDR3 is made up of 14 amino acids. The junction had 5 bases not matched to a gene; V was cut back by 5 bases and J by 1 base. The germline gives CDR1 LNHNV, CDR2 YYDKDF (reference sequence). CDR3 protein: CATSSRQGSYEQYF. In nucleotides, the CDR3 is TGTGCCACCAGCTCCCGACAGGGTTCCTACGAGCAGTACTTC.

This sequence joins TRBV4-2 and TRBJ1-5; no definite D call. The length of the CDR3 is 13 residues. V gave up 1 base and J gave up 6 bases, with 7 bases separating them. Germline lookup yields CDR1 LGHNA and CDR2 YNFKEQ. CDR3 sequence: CASSQAAFQPQHF. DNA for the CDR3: TGTGCCAGCAGCCAAGCCGCTTTTCAGCCCCAGCATTTT.